The clone carrying this T cell receptor beta chain is a singleton in its sample. Clones were read by immunoSEQ multiplex PCR, and TCRdb kept only the in-frame ones, dropping some. The profile covers 35,000 to 50,000 clones, with 80% to 90% appearing a single time and 5.5% to 7.5% taken by the ten largest. The data are from a study of blood T cell repertoires in COVID-19. The clonotype originates from an elderly woman with acute or convalescent COVID-19. Specimen: peripheral blood.

This chain's CDR3 is CASIMDLRRGLHEQYF. In DNA form, the CDR3 reads TGTGCCAGCATAATGGATTTACGGCGGGGGCTGCACGAGCAGTACTTC. The chain combines TRBV5-5 with TRBJ2-7; D might be TRBD2 (7 bases). Trimming shortened V by 6 bases and J by 5 bases, and 24 bases separated the two germline ends. From germline, CDR1 is SGHKS and CDR2 YYEKEE (reference sequence). The length of the CDR3 is 16 residues.